These 2 T cell receptor beta chains came from one sample sequenced in a study of blood T cell repertoires in COVID-19. Using immunoSEQ multiplex PCR, the repertoire was profiled, and TCRdb retains in-frame clones only, with some absent. The sample yields roughly 42,000 clones, roughly nine tenths seen once. The sequenced sample was peripheral blood. The receptors were gathered from a human donor in a cohort sampled during active COVID-19.

CDR3 region: CASSEGTGFSGELFF. The CDR3, as DNA: TGCGCCAGCAGTGAAGGGACAGGGTTTTCGGGGGAGCTGTTTTTT. This chain connects TRBV10-2 to TRBJ2-2; 9 nucleotides align to TRBD1. The CDR3 totals 15 residues. The germline V gene encodes CDR1 WSHSY and CDR2 SAAADI. With V trimmed by 3 bases and J by 8 bases, 7 bases remained unmatched.

The V and J genes are TRBV18 and TRBJ1-5; D is unclear. V was clipped by 1 base and J by 3 bases, with 10 bases between them. The CDR3 sequence is 15 residues long. Germline V gene data show CDR1 as KGHSH and CDR2 as LQKENI. CDR3 DNA sequence: TGTGCCAGCTCACCACTAGCGTCAAACAATCAGCCCCAGCATTTT. It translates to CASSPLASNNQPQHF.